The subject of this entry is one T cell receptor (beta chain). The sample is drawn from a study of T cell changes during pregnancy in multiple sclerosis. Clones were read by immunoSEQ multiplex PCR, and TCRdb kept only the in-frame ones, dropping some. The table records about 73,000 clones, under 90% of them present only once. Trimming left V 6 bases short and J 1 base short, with 9 bases between. This CDR3 has 13 amino acids. Looked up from germline, CDR1 is LNHDA and CDR2 is SQIVND (reference sequence). This chain connects TRBV19 to TRBJ1-1; weak D call: TRBD1 (5 bases). The TCR originated in a female donor in good health, enrolled as a control in a pregnancy study. The material was peripheral blood, obtained after pregnancy. The CDR3 nucleotides read TGTGCCAGTAGCCCCCAGGGGAACACTGAAGCTTTCTTT. Protein: CASSPQGNTEAFF.